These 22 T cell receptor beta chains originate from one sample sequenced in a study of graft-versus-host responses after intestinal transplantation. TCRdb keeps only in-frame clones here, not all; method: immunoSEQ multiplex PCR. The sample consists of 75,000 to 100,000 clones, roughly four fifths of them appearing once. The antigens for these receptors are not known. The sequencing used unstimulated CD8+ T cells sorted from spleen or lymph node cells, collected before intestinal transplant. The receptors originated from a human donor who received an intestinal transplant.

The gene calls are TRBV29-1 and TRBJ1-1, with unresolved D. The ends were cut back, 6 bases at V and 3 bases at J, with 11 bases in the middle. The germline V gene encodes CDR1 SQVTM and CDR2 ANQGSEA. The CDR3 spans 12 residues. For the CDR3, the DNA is TGCAGCGTGATACCGGAGTACACTGAAGCTTTCTTT. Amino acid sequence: CSVIPEYTEAFF.

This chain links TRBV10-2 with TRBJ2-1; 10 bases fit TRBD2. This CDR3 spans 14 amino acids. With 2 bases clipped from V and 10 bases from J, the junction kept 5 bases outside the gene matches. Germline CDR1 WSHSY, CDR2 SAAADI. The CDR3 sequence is CASSEVLAGSEQFF. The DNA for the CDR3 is TGCGCCAGCAGTGAGGTACTAGCGGGGTCGGAGCAGTTCTTC.

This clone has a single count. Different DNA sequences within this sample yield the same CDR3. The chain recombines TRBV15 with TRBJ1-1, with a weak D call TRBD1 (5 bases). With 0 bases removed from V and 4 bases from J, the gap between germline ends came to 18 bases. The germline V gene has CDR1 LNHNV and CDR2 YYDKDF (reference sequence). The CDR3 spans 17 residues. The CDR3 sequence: CATSRETPEGGTTEAFF. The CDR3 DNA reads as TGTGCCACCAGCAGAGAAACTCCGGAGGGAGGGACCACTGAAGCTTTCTTT.

CDR3 amino acids: CASSYEGGGPTDTQYF. In DNA, the CDR3 is TGTGCCAGCAGTTACGAGGGGGGGGGCCCCACAGATACGCAGTATTTT. The chain recombines TRBV6-5 with TRBJ2-3; D may be TRBD2 (7 bases). The CDR3 has 16 amino acids. V lost 2 bases, J lost 2 bases, and 14 bases lay in between. Germline V gene lookup returns CDR1 MNHEY and CDR2 SVGAGI.

CDR3 DNA sequence: TGTGCCAGCAGTACGCAATGGCAGGGCCCCTACGAGCAGTACTTC. Its protein is CASSTQWQGPYEQYF. The chain has TRBV27 and TRBJ2-7; D might be TRBD1 (5 bases). This CDR3 spans 15 amino acids. The germline V gene has CDR1 MNHEY and CDR2 SMNVEV (reference sequence). V was cut by 5 bases and J by 2 bases, with 16 bases left in between.

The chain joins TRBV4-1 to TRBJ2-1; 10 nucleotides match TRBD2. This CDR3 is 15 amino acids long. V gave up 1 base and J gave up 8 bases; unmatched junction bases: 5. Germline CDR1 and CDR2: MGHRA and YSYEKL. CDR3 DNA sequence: TGCGCCAGCAGCCAAGGAGCGGGGGGGCCTTATGAGCAGTTCTTC. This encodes CASSQGAGGPYEQFF.

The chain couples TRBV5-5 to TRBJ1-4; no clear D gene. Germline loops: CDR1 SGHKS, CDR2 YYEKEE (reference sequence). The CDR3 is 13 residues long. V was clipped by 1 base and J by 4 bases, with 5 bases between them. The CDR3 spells CASSLLGNEKLFF. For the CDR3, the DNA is TGTGCCAGCAGCTTGTTGGGTAATGAAAAACTGTTTTTT. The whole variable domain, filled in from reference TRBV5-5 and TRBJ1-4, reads DAGVTQSPTHLIKTRGQQVTLRCSPISGHKSVSWYQQVLGQGPQFIFQYYEKEERGRGNFPDRFSARQFPNYSSELNVNALLLGDSALYLCASSLLGNEKLFFGSGTQLSVL.

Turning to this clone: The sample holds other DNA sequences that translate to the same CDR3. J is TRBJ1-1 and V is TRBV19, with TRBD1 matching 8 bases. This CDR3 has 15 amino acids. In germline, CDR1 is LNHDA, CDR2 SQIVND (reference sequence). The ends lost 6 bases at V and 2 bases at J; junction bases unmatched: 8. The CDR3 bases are TGTGCCAGTAGCCCTAATGGACAGGGCAACACTGAAGCTTTCTTT. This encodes CASSPNGQGNTEAFF.

In nucleotides, the CDR3 is TGCGCCAGCAGCCAAGTATCCCTAGGGGGCCGGACTGAAGCTTTCTTT. The encoded protein is CASSQVSLGGRTEAFF. V usage is TRBV4-3 and J usage is TRBJ1-1, with TRBD1 matching over 7 bases. CDR1 and CDR2 (germline): LGHNA, YSLEER. Losses at the gene ends were 1 base for V and 5 bases for J; bases not matched to a gene: 10. The CDR3 totals 16 residues.

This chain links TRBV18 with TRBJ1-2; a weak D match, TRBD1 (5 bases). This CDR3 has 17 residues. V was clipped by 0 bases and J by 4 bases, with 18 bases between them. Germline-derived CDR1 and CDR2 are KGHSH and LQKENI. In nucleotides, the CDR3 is TGTGCCAGCTCACCACCGAGTGCCGTAGAGACAGTCTATGGCTACACCTTC. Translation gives CASSPPSAVETVYGYTF.

CDR3 coding DNA: TGTGCCATCAAGAAGGACAGGCTGATCTACGAGCAGTACTTC. As protein: CAIKKDRLIYEQYF. This chain uses TRBV10-3 with TRBJ2-7; 7 bases fit TRBD1. V shed 7 bases and J 3 bases; nucleotides not matched to a gene: 9. This CDR3 has 14 amino acids. CDR1 and CDR2 from the germline V gene are ENHRY and SYGVKD.

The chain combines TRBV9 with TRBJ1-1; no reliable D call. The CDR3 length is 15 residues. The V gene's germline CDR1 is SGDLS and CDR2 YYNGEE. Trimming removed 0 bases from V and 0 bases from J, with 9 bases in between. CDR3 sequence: CASSVGSTMNTEAFF. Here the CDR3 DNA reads TGTGCCAGCAGCGTAGGGAGTACCATGAACACTGAAGCTTTCTTT.

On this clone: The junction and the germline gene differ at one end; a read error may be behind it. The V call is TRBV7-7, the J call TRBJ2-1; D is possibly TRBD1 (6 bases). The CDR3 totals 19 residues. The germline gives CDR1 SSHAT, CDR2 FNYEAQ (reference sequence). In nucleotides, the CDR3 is TGTGCTAGCAGCTTAGAACCCGGGGCCACAGGGAAACCCTACAATGAGCAGTTCTTC. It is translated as CASSLEPGATGKPYNEQFF.

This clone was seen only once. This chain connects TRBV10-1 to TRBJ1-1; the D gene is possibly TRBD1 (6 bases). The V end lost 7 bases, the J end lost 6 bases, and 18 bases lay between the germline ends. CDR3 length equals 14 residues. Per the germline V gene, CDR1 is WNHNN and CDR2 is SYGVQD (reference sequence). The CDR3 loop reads CASMDSSRGAEAFF. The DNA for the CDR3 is TGCGCCAGCATGGACAGCTCTCGAGGCGCTGAAGCTTTCTTT.

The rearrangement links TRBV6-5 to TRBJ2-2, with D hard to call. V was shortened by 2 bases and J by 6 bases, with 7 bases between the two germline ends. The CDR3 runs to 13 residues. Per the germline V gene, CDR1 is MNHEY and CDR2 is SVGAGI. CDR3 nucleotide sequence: TGTGCCAGCAGTTACCCCATTCCCGGGGAGCTGTTTTTT. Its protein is CASSYPIPGELFF.

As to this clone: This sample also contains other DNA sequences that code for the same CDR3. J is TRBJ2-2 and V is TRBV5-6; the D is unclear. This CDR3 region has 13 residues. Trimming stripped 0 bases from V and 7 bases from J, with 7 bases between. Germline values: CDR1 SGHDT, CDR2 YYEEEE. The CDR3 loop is CASSLGASGELFF. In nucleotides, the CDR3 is TGTGCCAGCAGCTTGGGGGCCAGCGGGGAGCTGTTTTTT. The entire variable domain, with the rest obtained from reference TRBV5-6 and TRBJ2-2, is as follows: DAGVTQSPTHLIKTRGQQVTLRCSPKSGHDTVSWYQQALGQGPQFIFQYYEEEERQRGNFPDRFSGHQFPNYSSELNVNALLLGDSALYLCASSLGASGELFFGEGSRLTVL.

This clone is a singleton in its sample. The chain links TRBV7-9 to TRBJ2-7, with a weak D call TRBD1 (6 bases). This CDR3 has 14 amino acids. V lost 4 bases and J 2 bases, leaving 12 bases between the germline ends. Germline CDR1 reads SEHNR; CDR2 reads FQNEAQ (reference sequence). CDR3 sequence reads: CASSSSGHPYEQYF. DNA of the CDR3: TGTGCCAGCAGCTCCTCGGGACACCCCTACGAGCAGTACTTC.

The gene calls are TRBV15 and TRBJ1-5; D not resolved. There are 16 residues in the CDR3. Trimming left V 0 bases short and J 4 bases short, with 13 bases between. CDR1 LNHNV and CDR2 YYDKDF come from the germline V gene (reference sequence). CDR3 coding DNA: TGTGCCACCAGCAGAGATTCGGTAAACGCGAATCAGCCCCAGCATTTT. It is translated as CATSRDSVNANQPQHF.

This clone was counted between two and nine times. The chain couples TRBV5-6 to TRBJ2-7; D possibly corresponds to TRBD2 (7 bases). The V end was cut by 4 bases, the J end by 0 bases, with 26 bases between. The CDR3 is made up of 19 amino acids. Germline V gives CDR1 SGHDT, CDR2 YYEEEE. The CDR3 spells CASSPTVLGGGGTSYEQYF. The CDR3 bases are TGTGCCAGCAGCCCGACCGTGTTGGGGGGAGGGGGTACCTCCTACGAGCAGTACTTC. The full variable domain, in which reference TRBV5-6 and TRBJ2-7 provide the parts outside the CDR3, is DAGVTQSPTHLIKTRGQQVTLRCSPKSGHDTVSWYQQALGQGPQFIFQYYEEEERQRGNFPDRFSGHQFPNYSSELNVNALLLGDSALYLCASSPTVLGGGGTSYEQYFGPGTRLTVT.

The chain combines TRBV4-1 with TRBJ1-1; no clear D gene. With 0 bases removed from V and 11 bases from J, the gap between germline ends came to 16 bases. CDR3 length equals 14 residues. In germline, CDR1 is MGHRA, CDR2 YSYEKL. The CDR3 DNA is TGCGCCAGCAGCCAAGATAAGATACGTGATTGGGCTTTCTTT. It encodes CASSQDKIRDWAFF.

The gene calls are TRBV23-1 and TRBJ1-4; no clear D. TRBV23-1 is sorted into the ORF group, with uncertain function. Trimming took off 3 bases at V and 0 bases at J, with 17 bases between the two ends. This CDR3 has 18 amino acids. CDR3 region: CASSQRPGWRATNEKLFF. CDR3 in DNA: TGCGCCAGCAGTCAGAGGCCGGGGTGGAGAGCAACTAATGAAAAACTGTTTTTT.

The CDR3 bases are TGTGCCACCAGCAGCCCCGCCCGGGACTACCAAGAGACCCAGTACTTC. Translating gives CATSSPARDYQETQYF. The chain has TRBV15 and TRBJ2-5; weak D call: TRBD2 (6 bases). Trimming removed 3 bases at V and 0 bases at J, with 14 bases between. Germline loops: CDR1 LNHNV, CDR2 YYDKDF (reference sequence). This CDR3 spans 16 amino acids.